The present T cell receptor (beta chain) was sequenced within a study of graft-versus-host responses after intestinal transplantation. About the study: Once they had received anti-thymocyte globulin induction, all recipients took tacrolimus and steroids for approximately 3 years.

V was clipped by 8 bases and J by 2 bases; unmatched bases: 14. The CDR3 has 16 residues. CDR1 and CDR2 from the germline V gene are MDHEN and SYDVKM. Concerning this clone itself: Its antigen remains unknown.

Using immunoSEQ multiplex PCR, the repertoire was profiled, and TCRdb retains in-frame clones only, with some absent. The sample lists 99,000 or so clones, roughly 86% seen once, with 1.4% in the top ten. Findings and limits, study-wide: In patients with graft-donor T cell macrochimerism, allograft graft-versus-host to host-versus-graft clonal ratios were high. Investigators detected GvH clones in recipient marrow, with some emerging earlier in ileum or blood. Early post-transplant HvG declines tracked with peak circulating GvH clone levels.

The chain combines TRBV28 with TRBJ1-2; TRBD1 aligns across 7 bases. The sample here was PBMCs, taken 255 days after intestinal transplant. The sequence derives from a human patient who received an intestinal transplant, so some T cells may come from the graft donor. CDR3 sequence: CASQGESTNTNYGYTF. The CDR3 coding sequence is TGTGCCAGCCAGGGGGAGTCTACCAATACCAACTATGGCTACACCTTC.